The clone carrying this TCR beta chain was counted a single time. This sample was taken from a study of shared clonotypes between healthy human individuals. TCRdb's table, derived via immunoSEQ multiplex PCR, lists solely in-frame clones and lacks some. The data contain about 1 million clones, under 80% of them singletons. The sequence was collected from a man between 18 and 35 years old in good health. Sequencing input: memory CD4+ T cells sorted from blood. Stated subset: CD45RA-negative fraction.

CDR3 residues: CASSGPSGGELFF. CDR3 nucleotide sequence: TGTGCCAGCAGCGGGCCCTCCGGCGGGGAGCTGTTTTTT. The chain couples TRBV7-9 to TRBJ2-2; D is unclear. The CDR3 totals 13 residues. The germline V gene has CDR1 SEHNR and CDR2 FQNEAQ (reference sequence). V was pared by 5 bases and J by 7 bases, with 11 bases between.